Listed below are T cell receptor beta chains from one sample, sequenced in a study of T-cell memory formation after mild COVID-19. MiXCR was run by TCRdb on the 5' RACE reads, yielding one entry per CDR3 protein. The sample holds approximately 50,000 distinct CDR3 sequences, over 8.5% seen once. Sequenced input: PBMCs or a T cell subset sorted from them (not recorded which). The receptors originated from an adult woman who had mild COVID-19 (a few samples of this study predate the infection). Cell type and time point are not known. Each CDR3 is given with its conserved first and last residue. D genes are given only for firm matches. Size values are once, few and many counts, or a class for expanded clones, and some rows have none.

clone_size,j_call,d_call,v_call,cdr3_nt,cdr3_aa
-,TRBJ2-5,-,TRBV18,TGTGCCAGCTCTACCCGAGGGGAGACCCAGTACTTC,CASSTRGETQYF
-,TRBJ2-1,-,TRBV5-1,TGCGCCAGCAGCTTGACCGAGAATGAGCAGTTCTTC,CASSLTENEQFF
medium-sized,TRBJ2-7,-,TRBV6-2/TRBV6-3,TGTGCCAGCAGTCTGCCGGACAGTTCCTACGAGCAGTACTTC,CASSLPDSSYEQYF
few,TRBJ2-2,-,TRBV20-1,TGCAGTGCTACCTCCGGGCTTCCCACCGGGGAGCTGTTTTTT,CSATSGLPTGELFF
-,TRBJ1-1,-,TRBV5-1,TGCGCCAGCAGGGGGGTTGGGAACACTGAAGCTTTCTTT,CASRGVGNTEAFF
many,TRBJ2-5,-,TRBV7-2,TGTGCCAGCAGCTCCAGGGACGGGGAGACCCAGTACTTC,CASSSRDGETQYF
-,TRBJ2-2,TRBD2,TRBV7-6,TGTGCCAGCAGCTCCAGACTAGCGGGGGGCTACACCGGGGAGCTGTTTTTT,CASSSRLAGGYTGELFF
few,TRBJ2-5,TRBD2,TRBV24-1,TGTGCCACCAGTGAAGCGGGGTTGGAGACCCAGTACTTC,CATSEAGLETQYF
many,TRBJ2-7,-,TRBV7-2,TGTGCCAGCAGCCCCCCTCCCCCAGGAGCCCCCGAGCAGTACTTC,CASSPPPPGAPEQYF
few,TRBJ2-1,TRBD2,TRBV12-3/TRBV12-4,TGTGCCAGCAGTCCTCCTAGCGGGAGGAGCTCCTACAATGAGCAGTTCTTC,CASSPPSGRSSYNEQFF
many,TRBJ2-7,TRBD2,TRBV5-1,TGCGCCAGCAGCTTGGGGCTAGCGGGAGGTAATGAGCAGTACTTC,CASSLGLAGGNEQYF
few,TRBJ1-2,TRBD1,TRBV7-9,TGTGCCAGCAGCGTCCGGGGACAGGGGAACGGCTACACCTTC,CASSVRGQGNGYTF
many,TRBJ2-1,TRBD1,TRBV7-9,TGTGCCAGCAGCTTAGGCAGGGGGAACCACAATGAGCAGTTCTTC,CASSLGRGNHNEQFF
few,TRBJ2-5,-,TRBV10-2,TGCGCCAGCACCCAGGGTTTCCAAGAGACCCAGTACTTC,CASTQGFQETQYF
many,TRBJ1-2,-,TRBV20-1,TGCAGTGCTGCCCCCACCTATGGGGGCTTGGGCTACACCTTC,CSAAPTYGGLGYTF
few,TRBJ1-1,-,TRBV9,TGTGCCAGCAGCGTAGTAGGTGGGGTGAACACTGAAGCTTTCTTT,CASSVVGGVNTEAFF
many,TRBJ2-5,-,TRBV29-1,TGCAGCGTTCTAGTAAAGACCCAGTACTTC,CSVLVKTQYF
few,TRBJ2-7,TRBD2,TRBV4-1,TGCGCCAGCAGCCAAGATCTAGGCGCCGGGAGGCAGGGATCCTACGAGCAGTACTTC,CASSQDLGAGRQGSYEQYF
few,TRBJ2-6,-,TRBV7-2,TGTGCCAGCAGCCCCGGGCCGGGGAGGTCTGGGGCCAACGTCCTGACTTTC,CASSPGPGRSGANVLTF
many,TRBJ2-3,-,TRBV12-3/TRBV12-4,TGTGCCAGCAGTTTCCAGCTCACAGATACGCAGTATTTT,CASSFQLTDTQYF
many,TRBJ2-7,TRBD1,TRBV5-1,TGCGCCAGCAGCTTGGTTGGACAGGGCTACGAGCAGTACTTC,CASSLVGQGYEQYF
-,TRBJ1-1,TRBD1,TRBV5-6,TGTGCCAGCAGCTTTAGGGGGCGCAGAGTGGTGGACACTGAAGCTTTCTTT,CASSFRGRRVVDTEAFF
few,TRBJ1-5,-,TRBV20-1,TGCAGTGCTAACCGGGACATAAGTCCCCAGCATTTT,CSANRDISPQHF
few,TRBJ2-2,-,TRBV6-5,TGTGCCAGCAGCCTAGGATTCAGGGGCAGTTGGGATTCCGGGGAGCTGTTTTTT,CASSLGFRGSWDSGELFF
-,TRBJ2-1,-,TRBV3-1,TGTGCCAGCAGCCAAGCAACCATACGGATGGATGAGCAGTTCTTC,CASSQATIRMDEQFF
few,TRBJ2-3,TRBD1,TRBV7-2,TGTGCCAGCAGCCTGGGACAGGGAAGGACAGATACGCAGTATTTT,CASSLGQGRTDTQYF
-,TRBJ2-7,-,TRBV30,TGTGCCTGGACCCAGGGGCCCTACGAGCAGTACTTC,CAWTQGPYEQYF
few,TRBJ2-7,TRBD2,TRBV7-2,TGTGCCAGCAGTCTGGGGGAGGGCCCCTACGAGCAGTACTTC,CASSLGEGPYEQYF
many,TRBJ2-7,TRBD2,TRBV7-6,TGTGCCAGCAGCCCCAGGACTAGCGGACTTTACGAGCAGTACTTC,CASSPRTSGLYEQYF
few,TRBJ2-7,TRBD1,TRBV28,TGTGCCAGCAGTCCCCAAGGGCTTCAGGGGGCAGGCGAGCAGTACTTC,CASSPQGLQGAGEQYF
-,TRBJ2-6,TRBD2,TRBV7-6,TGTGCCAGCAGCGCGACTAGCGGGGGATCGGGGGCCAACGTCCTGACTTTC,CASSATSGGSGANVLTF
many,TRBJ1-5,-,TRBV7-8,TGTGCCAGCCATTACGGGGGACGAAGCAATCAGCCCCAGCATTTT,CASHYGGRSNQPQHF
-,TRBJ1-2,-,TRBV6-5,TGTGCCAGCAGTGAAGACAACTATGGCTACACCTTC,CASSEDNYGYTF
-,TRBJ2-1,-,TRBV9,TGTGCCAGCAAACCGGGGCAGGGTGGGAATGAGCAGTTCTTC,CASKPGQGGNEQFF
few,TRBJ2-6,-,TRBV15,TGTGCCACCAGCAGAGACCCGGACTCCACTGGGGCCAACGTCCTGACTTTC,CATSRDPDSTGANVLTF
-,TRBJ2-3,-,TRBV20-1,TGCAGTGCCATATCATCGACTCTGACAGATACGCAGTATTTT,CSAISSTLTDTQYF
medium-sized,TRBJ2-6,-,TRBV29-1,TGCAGCGTTTCAACCGGGGCCAACGTCCTGACTTTC,CSVSTGANVLTF
few,TRBJ1-2,-,TRBV20-1,TGCAGTGCTAGGGGAACATCTGGCTACACCTTC,CSARGTSGYTF
-,TRBJ2-5,-,TRBV27,TGTGCCAGCAGTCGACGACCAGGGATACAAGAGACCCAGTACTTC,CASSRRPGIQETQYF
many,TRBJ2-3,-,TRBV20-1,TGCAGTGCTAGAAGAGGGGGAACAGATACGCAGTATTTT,CSARRGGTDTQYF
few,TRBJ2-5,-,TRBV7-6,TGTGCCAGCAGCTTTGGGTCTGGAGGGAAGACCCAGTACTTC,CASSFGSGGKTQYF
-,TRBJ2-1,-,TRBV7-2,TGTGCCAGCAGATACAGCGGGACATATTCTTACAATGAGCAGTTCTTC,CASRYSGTYSYNEQFF
few,TRBJ1-5,-,TRBV19,TGTGCCAGTAGTCCGGGTGGAGCCCAGCATTTT,CASSPGGAQHF
-,TRBJ2-7,-,TRBV11-1,TGTGCCAGCAGCTTAGCGTACTGGGAAAGGCATGGTGTATACGAGCAGTACTTC,CASSLAYWERHGVYEQYF
few,TRBJ2-7,TRBD1,TRBV24-1,TGTGCCACCAGTGATCCAGGGACAGGGGTCTACGAGCAGTACTTC,CATSDPGTGVYEQYF
few,TRBJ1-2,-,TRBV2,TGTGCCAGCAGTGAAATGGGGGACTATGGCTACACCTTC,CASSEMGDYGYTF
-,TRBJ1-5,-,TRBV3-1,TGTGCCAGCAGCCAAGACGGCGGTAGCAATCAGCCCCAGCATTTT,CASSQDGGSNQPQHF
many,TRBJ2-5,-,TRBV18,TGTGCCAGCTCCTCGGGACAAAAAGAGACCCAGTACTTC,CASSSGQKETQYF
-,TRBJ2-3,-,TRBV7-9,TGTGCCAGCAGCTTATTCCAGGGCGGGACAGATACGCAGTATTTT,CASSLFQGGTDTQYF